The source of this T cell receptor (beta chain) is a study of regulatory T cells in long-lasting Graves disease. Study outcomes and limitations: Those with persistent disease had in common more public clonotypes (2,741) than new patients (approximately 970). Patients with persistent disease showed a bias toward TRBV28, TRBJ1-2 and TRBJ2-5.

This clonotype has at least ten counts. What it binds is unknown. The germline V gene has CDR1 LNHNV and CDR2 YYDKDF (reference sequence). The ends were cut back, 2 bases at V and 5 bases at J, with 9 bases in the middle. The CDR3 covers 13 residues. The time point here: persistent/refractory GD, antithyroid drugs over 5 years with positive TRAb. The authors made the TCR library using RNA they extracted from PBMCs. The authors built TCR beta libraries using iRepertoire HTBI primers and Arm-PCR of CDR3 regions. MiXCR was run by TCRdb on the multiplex PCR reads, yielding one entry per CDR3 protein. The sample lists around 400,000 distinct CDR3 sequences, about a quarter occurring once.

The sequences come from peripheral blood mononuclear cells (PBMCs), collected when the disease was refractory, from a patient treated with antithyroid drugs. The chain is built from TRBV15 and TRBJ1-1, with a weak D call TRBD1 (6 bases). The sequence derives from a female donor with Graves disease. CDR3 amino acids: CATSRKRGTEAFF. CDR3 sequence (DNA): TGTGCCACCAGCAGAAAAAGGGGGACTGAAGCTTTCTTT.